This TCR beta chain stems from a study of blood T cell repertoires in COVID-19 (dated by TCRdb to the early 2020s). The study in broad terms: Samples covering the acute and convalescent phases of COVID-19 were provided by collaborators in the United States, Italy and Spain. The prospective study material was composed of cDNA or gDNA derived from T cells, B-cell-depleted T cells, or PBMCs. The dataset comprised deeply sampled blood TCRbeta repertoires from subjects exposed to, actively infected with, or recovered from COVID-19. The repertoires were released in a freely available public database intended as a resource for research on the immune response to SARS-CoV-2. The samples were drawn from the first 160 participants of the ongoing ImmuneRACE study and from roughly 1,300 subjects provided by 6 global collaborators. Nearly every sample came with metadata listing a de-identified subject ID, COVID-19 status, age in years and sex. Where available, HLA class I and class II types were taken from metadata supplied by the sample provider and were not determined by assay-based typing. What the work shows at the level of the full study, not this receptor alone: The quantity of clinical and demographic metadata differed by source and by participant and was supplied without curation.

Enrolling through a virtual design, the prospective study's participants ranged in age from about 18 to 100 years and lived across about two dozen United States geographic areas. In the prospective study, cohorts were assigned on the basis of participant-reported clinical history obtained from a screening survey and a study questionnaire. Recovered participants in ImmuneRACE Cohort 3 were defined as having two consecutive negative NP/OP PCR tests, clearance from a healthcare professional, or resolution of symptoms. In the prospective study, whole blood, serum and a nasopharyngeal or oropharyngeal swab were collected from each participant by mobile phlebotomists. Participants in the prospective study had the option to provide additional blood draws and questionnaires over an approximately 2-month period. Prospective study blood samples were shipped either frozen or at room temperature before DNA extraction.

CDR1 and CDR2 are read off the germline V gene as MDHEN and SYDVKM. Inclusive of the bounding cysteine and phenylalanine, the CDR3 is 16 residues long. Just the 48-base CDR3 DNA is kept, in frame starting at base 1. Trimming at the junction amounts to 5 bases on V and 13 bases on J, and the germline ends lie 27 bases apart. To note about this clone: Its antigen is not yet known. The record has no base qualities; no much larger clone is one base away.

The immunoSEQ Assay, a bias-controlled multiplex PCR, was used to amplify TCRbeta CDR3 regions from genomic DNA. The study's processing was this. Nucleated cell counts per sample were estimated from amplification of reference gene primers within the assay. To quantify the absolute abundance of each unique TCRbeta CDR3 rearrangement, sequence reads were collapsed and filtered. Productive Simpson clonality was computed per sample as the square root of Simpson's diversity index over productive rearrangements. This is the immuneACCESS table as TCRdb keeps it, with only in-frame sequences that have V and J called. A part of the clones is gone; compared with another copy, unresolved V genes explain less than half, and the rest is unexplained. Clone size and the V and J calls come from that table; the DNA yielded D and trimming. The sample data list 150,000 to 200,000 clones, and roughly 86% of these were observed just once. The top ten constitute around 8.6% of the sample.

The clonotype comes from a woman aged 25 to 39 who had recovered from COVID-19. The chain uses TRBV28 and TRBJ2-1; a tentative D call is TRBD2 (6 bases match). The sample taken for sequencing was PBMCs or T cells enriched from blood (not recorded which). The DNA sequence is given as TGTGCCAGCAGTCCCCCTTTAGCTAGCGCCCGAGATCGACAGTTCTTC. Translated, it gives CASSPPLASARDRQFF.